One sample yielded the 10 T cell receptor beta chains listed below, sequenced in a study of cytomegalovirus exposure and HLA in healthy donors. In the PCR, 60 Vbeta and 13 Jbeta primers were used. Libraries were prepared by immunoSEQ multiplex PCR; TCRdb keeps only in-frame clonotypes and omits some of them. This sample carries over 150,000 clones, approximately 80% of them seen once, and the ten largest clones take about 2.8%. What was sequenced was PBMCs. Receptors originate from a woman in her twenties or thirties in good health and CMV-seronegative.

The chain combines TRBV11-2 with TRBJ1-4; D is uncertain. The germline V and J ends were trimmed by 1 base and 2 bases, with 17 bases remaining between them. CDR3 length: 18 residues. The germline V gene has CDR1 SGHAT and CDR2 FQNNGV. CDR3 sequence reads: CASSLAPLRLATNEKLFF. CDR3 DNA: TGTGCCAGCAGCTTAGCCCCTCTGAGGCTAGCGACTAATGAAAAACTGTTTTTT.

This clone was observed once. The chain couples TRBV28 to TRBJ2-7; D is undetermined. V was cut by 1 base and J by 6 bases, with 16 bases left in between. Germline V CDR1 and CDR2: MDHEN, SYDVKM. The CDR3 spans 15 residues. The CDR3 here is CASSLLGQYPSEQYF. The CDR3 DNA follows: TGTGCCAGCAGTTTATTGGGCCAGTACCCCTCCGAGCAGTACTTC.

The chain combines TRBV5-1 with TRBJ2-5, with 8 positions matching TRBD2. The V gene's germline CDR1 is SGHRS and CDR2 YFSETQ. This CDR3 has 17 amino acids. The ends lost 3 bases at V and 2 bases at J; junction bases unmatched: 12. In DNA, the CDR3 is TGCGCCAGCAGCTACGTGGGAACTAGCGGACCTCAAGAGACCCAGTACTTC. Its protein is CASSYVGTSGPQETQYF.

V gene TRBV10-2 combines with J gene TRBJ2-5, with 8 bases lining up with TRBD2. Gene TRBJ2-7 matches the end of the DNA better, so the J call may be wrong. Germline lookup yields CDR1 WSHSY and CDR2 SAAADI. The CDR3 consists of 15 residues. CDR3 coding DNA: TGCGCCAGCAGTGAGTCGTGGACTAGCTTTTACGAGCAGTACTTC. This codes for CASSESWTSFYEQYF.

The chain employs TRBV29-1 and TRBJ1-2; unclear D gene. The CDR3 is 14 residues long. Germline lookup yields CDR1 SQVTM and CDR2 ANQGSEA. V lost 3 bases, J lost 4 bases, and 15 bases lay in between. The CDR3 sequence: CSVDPGFLSYGYTF. The DNA for the CDR3 is TGCAGCGTTGATCCAGGTTTCCTCAGCTATGGCTACACCTTC.

This clone was seen a handful of times. The gene calls are TRBV4-1 and TRBJ1-2; 9 positions agree with TRBD1. V was clipped by 4 bases and J by 2 bases; unmatched bases: 8. This CDR3 comprises 16 residues. Germline loops: CDR1 MGHRA, CDR2 YSYEKL. The CDR3 spells CASSLSGTGKNYGYTF. The CDR3 region has the DNA TGCGCCAGCAGCCTCTCCGGGACAGGGAAGAACTATGGCTACACCTTC.

The genes are TRBV5-6 and TRBJ1-5; possible D gene TRBD1, 6 bases. V lost 0 bases and J lost 7, with 17 bases in between. CDR1 is SGHDT, CDR2 YYEEEE, per germline. CDR3 length: 16 residues. The CDR3 nucleotides read TGTGCCAGCAGCTTGGCCCCAGGGGAGGGCCTCCAGCCCCAGCATTTT. Encoded protein: CASSLAPGEGLQPQHF.

The chain couples TRBV27 to TRBJ2-7; 9 bases are shared with TRBD2. Looked up from germline, CDR1 is MNHEY and CDR2 is SMNVEV (reference sequence). With V trimmed by 2 bases and J by 2 bases, 7 bases remained unmatched. The CDR3 contains 16 residues. CDR3 in amino acids: CASSLLLAGGTYEQYF. Here the CDR3 DNA reads TGTGCCAGCAGTTTACTCCTTGCGGGAGGGACCTACGAGCAGTACTTC.

V and J are TRBV30 and TRBJ2-7; the D gene is possibly TRBD2 (7 bases). The CDR3 spans 16 residues. The V end was cut by 4 bases, the J end by 1 base, with 20 bases between. Germline CDR1 GTSNPN, CDR2 SVGIG (reference sequence). As DNA, the CDR3 is TGTGCCTGGATCCCCAGGGAGGGGGAATGGTCCTACGAGCAGTACTTC. It is translated as CAWIPREGEWSYEQYF.

This clone was counted a single time. J is TRBJ1-2 and V is TRBV5-4, with D perhaps matching TRBD1 (6 bases). This CDR3 has 15 amino acids. V shed 3 bases and J shed 3 bases, with 15 bases lying between them. Germline values: CDR1 SGHNT, CDR2 YYREEE (reference sequence). The CDR3 nucleotides read TGTGCCAGCAGCTCAAGGACAGTGATTGACTATGGCTACACCTTC. This translates into CASSSRTVIDYGYTF.